This T cell receptor (beta chain) emerged from a study of control samples from healthy donors and cancer patients. The table came from immunoSEQ multiplex PCR; TCRdb's copy has only in-frame clones and leaves some out. The sample records 170,000 or so clones, about 93% being singletons. The CDR3 has 13 amino acids. The V end was cut by 7 bases, the J end by 7 bases, with 17 bases between. In germline, CDR1 is SQVTM, CDR2 ANQGSEA. The sequenced material came from blood. The chain uses TRBV29-1 and TRBJ2-1; possibly TRBD2 for D (5 bases). This sequence was found in a man aged 18 to 30 in good health. The CDR3 spells CSAKPGIINEQFF. The CDR3 DNA sequence: TGCAGCGCGAAACCGGGAATCATAAATGAGCAGTTCTTC.